The 21 T cell receptor beta chains below come from one sample, sequenced in a study of blood T cell repertoires in COVID-19. Data came from immunoSEQ multiplex PCR; TCRdb stores just in-frame clones and leaves some out. The sample holds 470,000 or so clones; roughly 89% are singletons and the top ten take approximately 4.5%. The sample consisted of peripheral blood. Every receptor here comes from a woman aged 25 to 39 with acute or convalescent COVID-19.

The V and J genes are TRBV18 and TRBJ1-2; maybe TRBD1 (6 bases). Germline-derived CDR1 and CDR2 are KGHSH and LQKENI. V lost 2 bases, J lost 3 bases, and 13 bases lay in between. The CDR3 is 15 residues long. CDR3 nucleotide sequence: TGTGCCAGCTCACCAGGTCGGACAGAATACTATGGCTACACCTTC. Protein sequence: CASSPGRTEYYGYTF.

The gene calls are TRBV13 and TRBJ1-4; TRBD1 agrees at 8 bases. This CDR3 is built from 14 residues. CDR1 is PRHDT, CDR2 FYEKMQ, per germline (reference sequence). V lost 6 bases and J lost 4; bases outside the gene matches: 4. The CDR3 spells CASSLQGGNEKLFF. The DNA of the CDR3 is TGTGCCAGCAGTCTACAGGGGGGTAATGAAAAACTGTTTTTT.

As DNA, the CDR3 is TGTGCCAGCAGTGAAGTCGGCGGGGTGGGGGAGACCCAGTACTTC. Amino acid sequence: CASSEVGGVGETQYF. V gene TRBV6-1 combines with J gene TRBJ2-5; weak D call: TRBD2 (6 bases). Trimming removed 1 base at V and 5 bases at J, with 14 bases between. CDR3 length: 15 residues. The germline V gene has CDR1 MNHNS and CDR2 SASEGT.

Of note for this clone: A much more abundant neighbour one base away suggests this may be a read error. In the same sample, other DNA sequences code for this CDR3. The chain employs TRBV6-5 and TRBJ1-3; 11 bases line up with TRBD1. The germline CDR1 and CDR2 sequences are MNHEY and SVGAGI. This CDR3 contains 14 residues. V shed 6 bases, J shed 4 bases, and the junction held 2 bases outside the gene matches. The CDR3 coding sequence is TGTGCCAGCAGCCGGACAGGGGGCGGAAACACCATATATTTT. Translated, it gives CASSRTGGGNTIYF.

The genes are TRBV5-1 and TRBJ1-4; 7 bases match TRBD1. The trim removed 0 bases at V and 3 bases at J, leaving 2 bases unmatched. From germline, CDR1 is SGHRS and CDR2 YFSETQ. The CDR3 is 15 amino acids. The CDR3 DNA reads as TGCGCCAGCAGCTTGGAAGGGGGCCCTAATGAAAAACTGTTTTTT. Its protein product is CASSLEGGPNEKLFF.

Concerning this clone itself: Other DNA sequences from this sample encode an identical CDR3 as well. The chain employs TRBV3-1 (or the pseudogene TRBV3-2) and TRBJ2-5, with D possibly TRBD2 on 6 matching bases. V was clipped by 3 bases and J by 3 bases, with 8 bases between them. Germline values: CDR1 LGHDT, CDR2 YNNKEL (reference sequence). The CDR3 consists of 13 residues. Written as DNA, the CDR3 is TGTGCCAGCAGCCAGCGGGGTGAAGAGACCCAGTACTTC. Protein product: CASSQRGEETQYF.

CDR3 in DNA: TGTGCCAGCAGCCCAGAGACAGGAAGCTCCTACAATGAGCAGTTCTTC. Its translation is CASSPETGSSYNEQFF. This chain links TRBV7-3 with TRBJ2-1, with D possibly TRBD1 on 6 matching bases. The germline V gene has CDR1 SGHTA and CDR2 FQGTGA. The CDR3 extends over 16 amino acids. V lost 5 bases and J lost 0, with 14 bases in between.

The chain has TRBV28 and TRBJ1-2; 7 bases align to TRBD1. V was clipped by 7 bases and J by 1 base; unmatched bases: 6. Per the germline V gene, CDR1 is MDHEN and CDR2 is SYDVKM. The CDR3 is 14 amino acids. The CDR3 region has the DNA TGTGCCAGCAAATTAGGGGGCATTAACTATGGCTACACCTTC. Protein sequence: CASKLGGINYGYTF.

The genes are TRBV18 and TRBJ2-2; D possibly corresponds to TRBD1 (6 bases). CDR1 and CDR2 (germline): KGHSH, LQKENI. The CDR3 has 15 residues. Trimming shortened V by 6 bases and J by 0 bases, and 11 bases separated the two germline ends. The CDR3 here is CASSSGTSNTGELFF. CDR3 coding DNA: TGTGCCAGCTCTTCTGGGACATCGAACACCGGGGAGCTGTTTTTT.

This chain connects TRBV7-9 to TRBJ2-1; the D gene is possibly TRBD2 (6 bases). The CDR3 is 12 residues long. Germline CDR1 SEHNR, CDR2 FQNEAQ (reference sequence). Trimming stripped 8 bases from V and 9 bases from J, with 14 bases between. The CDR3 sequence is CASRGGDGEQFF. The CDR3 DNA is TGTGCCAGCCGGGGCGGGGACGGTGAGCAGTTCTTC.

This clone turned up a few times. DNA of the CDR3: TGTGCCAGCAGCCGGACAGGGATATATGGCTACACCTTC. The encoded protein is CASSRTGIYGYTF. V and J are TRBV5-4 and TRBJ1-2; 8 bases map to TRBD1. The V segment lost 4 bases and the J segment 5 bases; nucleotides outside the gene matches: 4. CDR1 and CDR2 (germline): SGHNT, YYREEE (reference sequence). The CDR3 has 13 residues.

The genes are TRBV18 and TRBJ2-7; TRBD2 aligns across 9 bases. After removal of 2 bases from V and 7 bases from J, the junction contained 3 bases not matched to a gene. Germline V CDR1 and CDR2: KGHSH, LQKENI. This CDR3 spans 13 amino acids. The CDR3 protein is CASSPSSGEEQYF. CDR3 in DNA: TGTGCCAGCTCACCATCTAGCGGGGAGGAGCAGTACTTC.

The chain joins TRBV19 to TRBJ2-7; the D gene is possibly TRBD2 (5 bases). Trimming took 9 bases from V and 4 from J, leaving 16 bases between them. CDR3 length: 13 amino acids. Germline lookup yields CDR1 LNHDA and CDR2 SQIVND (reference sequence). The CDR3 nucleotides read TGTGCCAGCCCCAAGAGGGTAGAGTACGAGCAGTACTTC. It specifies CASPKRVEYEQYF.

V is TRBV28 and J is TRBJ2-7; TRBD1 matches at 10 bases. This CDR3 has 16 amino acids. Trimming removed 3 bases from V and 3 bases from J; junction bases left unmatched: 8. CDR1 and CDR2 from the germline V gene are MDHEN and SYDVKM. CDR3 nucleotide sequence: TGTGCCAGCAGTTTTGTTTTAAGGACAGGGGGCTACGAGCAGTACTTC. Translation gives CASSFVLRTGGYEQYF.

The chain links TRBV4-2 to TRBJ1-2; TRBD1 agrees at 10 bases. After removal of 1 base from V and 2 bases from J, the junction contained 1 base not matched to a gene. Germline V CDR1 and CDR2: LGHNA, YNFKEQ. The CDR3 is 15 residues long. This chain's CDR3 is CASSQAGQGNYGYTF. The CDR3 region has the DNA TGTGCCAGCAGCCAAGCGGGACAGGGGAACTATGGCTACACCTTC.

The chain employs TRBV2 and TRBJ2-3, with D possibly being TRBD1 (6 bases). The CDR3 spans 14 residues. Trimming took off 6 bases at V and 0 bases at J, with 10 bases between the two ends. Looked up from germline, CDR1 is SNHLY and CDR2 is FYNNEI. In nucleotides, the CDR3 is TGTGCCAGCAGAGTGCAGGGGAGCACAGATACGCAGTATTTT. Residues: CASRVQGSTDTQYF.

The chain employs TRBV6-6 and TRBJ2-1; perhaps TRBD2 as D (5 bases). V lost 6 bases, J lost 3 bases, and 30 bases lay in between. In germline, CDR1 is MNHNY, CDR2 SVGAGI (reference sequence). The length of the CDR3 is 20 residues. The CDR3 sequence: CASSYTVYYPDKEGYNEQFF. As DNA, the CDR3 is TGTGCCAGCAGCTATACCGTTTATTACCCCGACAAAGAGGGCTACAATGAGCAGTTCTTC.

The rearrangement links TRBV2 to TRBJ1-6, with unresolved D. The V gene lost 11 bases and the J gene lost 2 bases, with 10 bases spanning the gap. Germline V lookup: CDR1 SNHLY, CDR2 FYNNEI. There are 13 residues in the CDR3. CDR3 sequence: CASRRAYNSPLHF. The CDR3 DNA follows: TGTGCCTCGAGGAGGGCCTATAATTCACCCCTCCACTTT.

This chain connects TRBV5-5 to TRBJ1-4, with a possible D match to TRBD1 (5 bases). Germline CDR1 SGHKS, CDR2 YYEKEE (reference sequence). The V end was cut by 0 bases, the J end by 6 bases, with 12 bases between. This CDR3 comprises 15 residues. DNA of the CDR3: TGTGCCAGCAGCTTGGTTCGGCAGGGTGATGAAAAACTGTTTTTT. Amino acids: CASSLVRQGDEKLFF.

The chain joins TRBV5-5 to TRBJ2-3, with 8 bases matching TRBD1. CDR1 and CDR2 (germline): SGHKS, YYEKEE (reference sequence). V gave up 0 bases and J gave up 5 bases; unmatched junction bases: 8. The CDR3 totals 16 residues. The CDR3, as DNA: TGTGCCAGCAGCTTGGGGGGCAGGGGGCATGGAGATACGCAGTATTTT. Translating gives CASSLGGRGHGDTQYF.

CDR3 sequence: CAWNTKQDPFYGYTF. The CDR3 nucleotides read TGTGCCTGGAACACCAAACAGGACCCTTTCTATGGCTACACCTTC. The rearrangement joins TRBV30 to TRBJ1-2, with a possible D match to TRBD1 (5 bases). The CDR3 is made up of 15 amino acids. Germline CDR1 GTSNPN, CDR2 SVGIG (reference sequence). Trimming left V 4 bases short and J 4 bases short, with 19 bases between.